Below, 30 T cell receptor beta chains from the same sample are listed, as sequenced in a study of cytomegalovirus exposure and HLA in healthy donors. The table came from immunoSEQ multiplex PCR; TCRdb's copy has only in-frame clones and leaves some out. Counted here are about 330,000 clones, roughly 89% occurring once; the ten biggest clones make up 0.75% to 0.85%. Sample: PBMCs. The source is a woman under 30 in good health and CMV-seronegative.

The chain has TRBV4-2 and TRBJ2-7, with 12 bases matching TRBD1. With V trimmed by 3 bases and J by 9 bases, 6 bases remained unmatched. The V gene's germline CDR1 is LGHNA and CDR2 YNFKEQ. The CDR3 loop spans 14 amino acids. The CDR3 DNA is TGTGCCAGCAGCCAGGCGGGACAGGGGGCAGGGCAGTACTTC. Translated: CASSQAGQGAGQYF.

The chain has TRBV7-2 and TRBJ2-7; TRBD1 agrees at 10 bases. CDR3 length equals 15 residues. Germline V gene lookup returns CDR1 SGHTA and CDR2 FQGNSA. Trimming cost V 5 bases and J 6 bases; bases outside gene matches: 10. CDR3 loop: CASSKPGQGSVEQYF. The CDR3, as DNA: TGTGCCAGCAGCAAACCGGGACAGGGGAGTGTCGAGCAGTACTTC. The whole variable domain, filled in from reference TRBV7-2 and TRBJ2-7, reads GAGVSQSPSNKVTEKGKDVELRCDPISGHTALYWYRQSLGQGLEFLIYFQGNSAPDKSGLPSDRFSAERTGGSVSTLTIQRTQQEDSAVYLCASSKPGQGSVEQYFGPGTRLTVT.

This chain uses TRBV7-2 with TRBJ1-2; no definite D call. CDR1 and CDR2 from the germline V gene are SGHTA and FQGNSA. CDR3 length equals 13 residues. The V gene lost 2 bases and the J gene lost 3 bases, with 7 bases spanning the gap. CDR3 sequence reads: CASSLLTHYGYTF. The CDR3 region has the DNA TGTGCCAGCAGCTTACTGACACACTATGGCTACACCTTC.

This rearrangement joins TRBV4-1 to TRBJ2-7; 11 bases are a match to TRBD2. The germline gives CDR1 MGHRA, CDR2 YSYEKL. The CDR3 sequence is 19 residues long. The ends lost 1 base at V and 1 base at J; junction bases unmatched: 12. The DNA for the CDR3 is TGCGCCAGCAGCCAAGGGGCCTTCAGGCTAGCGGGAGGTTCCTACGAGCAGTACTTC. Encoded protein: CASSQGAFRLAGGSYEQYF.

The V call is TRBV5-1, the J call TRBJ2-4, with D possibly matching TRBD1 (5 bases). In germline, CDR1 is SGHRS, CDR2 YFSETQ. CDR3 length equals 13 residues. V was cut by 0 bases and J by 8 bases, with 9 bases left in between. The CDR3 coding sequence is TGCGCCAGCAGCTTGGGCCAAGGGGACATTCAGTACTTC. Its protein is CASSLGQGDIQYF.

The rearrangement joins TRBV5-1 to TRBJ2-1, with a possible D match to TRBD2 (5 bases). The germline V and J ends were trimmed by 0 bases and 4 bases, with 11 bases remaining between them. This CDR3 contains 15 residues. Germline V gives CDR1 SGHRS, CDR2 YFSETQ. DNA for the CDR3: TGCGCCAGCAGCTTGGCCGGGGAAGAATACAATGAGCAGTTCTTC. Translating it yields CASSLAGEEYNEQFF.

This clone has ten or more counts. V and J are TRBV7-9 and TRBJ1-2; TRBD1 might be the D (5 bases). This CDR3 region has 14 residues. Germline loops: CDR1 SEHNR, CDR2 FQNEAQ (reference sequence). Trimming took 2 bases from V and 3 from J, leaving 10 bases between them. The chain's CDR3 is CASSLFGGDYGYTF. The CDR3 bases are TGTGCCAGCAGCTTATTTGGGGGGGACTATGGCTACACCTTC. Filled out from reference TRBV7-9 and TRBJ1-2, the complete variable domain reads DTGVSQNPRHKITKRGQNVTFRCDPISEHNRLYWYRQTLGQGPEFLTYFQNEAQLEKSRLLSDRFSAERPKGSFSTLEIQRTEQGDSAMYLCASSLFGGDYGYTFGSGTRLTVV.

V is TRBV27 and J is TRBJ2-7, with D perhaps TRBD2 (6 bases). The germline gives CDR1 MNHEY, CDR2 SMNVEV (reference sequence). The CDR3 contains 18 residues. The V and J ends lost 1 base and 2 bases respectively, with 21 bases between them. The CDR3 spells CASSLWGPTRGVPYEQYF. DNA of the CDR3: TGTGCCAGCAGTTTATGGGGCCCAACTCGCGGGGTCCCCTACGAGCAGTACTTC.

The rearrangement links TRBV5-1 to TRBJ2-2; 8 bases line up with TRBD2. The CDR3 totals 18 residues. Germline assignment: CDR1 SGHRS and CDR2 YFSETQ. The ends lost 0 bases at V and 6 bases at J; junction bases unmatched: 13. CDR3 loop: CASSLARAGVVQAGELFF. The CDR3 nucleotides read TGCGCCAGCAGCTTGGCCAGAGCGGGAGTGGTCCAGGCCGGGGAGCTGTTTTTT.

The CDR3 reads CSVGHRLSSYEQYF. The DNA of the CDR3 is TGCAGCGTTGGTCACAGACTAAGCTCCTACGAGCAGTACTTC. The chain employs TRBV29-1 and TRBJ2-7; maybe TRBD2 (5 bases). CDR3 length equals 14 residues. Between the trimmed V and J ends, which lost 4 bases and 0 bases, there was a span of 13 bases. CDR1 and CDR2 (germline): SQVTM, ANQGSEA.

This clone came up a few times. The CDR3 coding sequence is TGTGCCAGCTCACAGGGAGACGAGCAGTACTTC. Translating gives CASSQGDEQYF. The chain joins TRBV18 to TRBJ2-7; possible D gene TRBD2, 5 bases. Between the trimmed V and J ends, which lost 4 bases and 5 bases, there was a span of 6 bases. Per the germline V gene, CDR1 is KGHSH and CDR2 is LQKENI. CDR3 size: 11 residues. Looking up the rest from reference TRBV18 and TRBJ2-7 gives the full variable domain: NAGVMQNPRHLVRRRGQEARLRCSPMKGHSHVYWYRQLPEEGLKFMVYLQKENIIDESGMPKERFSAEFPKEGPSILRIQQVVRGDSAAYFCASSQGDEQYFGPGTRLTVT.

The CDR3 spells CASSYRQNNEQFF. CDR3 in DNA: TGTGCCAGCAGTTACAGACAGAACAATGAGCAGTTCTTC. J is TRBJ2-1 and V is TRBV6-5; TRBD1 is a possible D gene (5 bases). CDR3 size: 13 residues. V dropped 2 bases and J dropped 5 bases, with 7 bases sitting between them. CDR1 is MNHEY and CDR2 is SVGAGI in the germline V gene.

The rearrangement links TRBV27 to TRBJ2-1; 9 bases fit TRBD2. The CDR3 covers 17 residues. Per germline, CDR1 MNHEY and CDR2 SMNVEV (reference sequence). The V gene end was trimmed by 3 bases and the J gene end by 0 bases; junction bases not matched to a gene: 6. CDR3 nucleotide sequence: TGTGCCAGCAGTTTCGATAGCGGGGGCAGCTCCTACAATGAGCAGTTCTTC. Translated: CASSFDSGGSSYNEQFF.

The rearrangement uses TRBV13 and TRBJ2-5; 11 bases are shared with TRBD1. This CDR3 has 15 amino acids. V lost 5 bases, J lost 3 bases, and 5 bases stayed unmatched. Germline CDR1 PRHDT, CDR2 FYEKMQ (reference sequence). This CDR3 is CASSVRDRGEETQYF. The CDR3 region has the DNA TGTGCCAGCAGCGTCCGGGACAGGGGGGAAGAGACCCAGTACTTC.

This chain joins TRBV5-1 and TRBJ2-2; D uncertain. Trimming took 0 bases from V and 8 from J, leaving 8 bases between them. Germline CDR1 reads SGHRS; CDR2 reads YFSETQ. This CDR3 comprises 13 residues. CDR3 sequence reads: CASSLDLLGELFF. In DNA form, the CDR3 reads TGCGCCAGCAGCTTGGATTTATTAGGGGAGCTGTTTTTT.

J is TRBJ1-2 and V is TRBV19; D is undetermined. CDR3 length: 14 amino acids. Trimming left V 1 base short and J 2 bases short, with 8 bases between. CDR1 LNHDA and CDR2 SQIVND come from the germline V gene (reference sequence). DNA of the CDR3: TGTGCCAGTAGTATAGGGGCAGAGAACTATGGCTACACCTTC. This gives the protein CASSIGAENYGYTF. Drawing the rest from reference TRBV19 and TRBJ1-2, the complete variable domain is DGGITQSPKYLFRKEGQNVTLSCEQNLNHDAMYWYRQDPGQGLRLIYYSQIVNDFQKGDIAEGYSVSREKKESFPLTVTSAQKNPTAFYLCASSIGAENYGYTFGSGTRLTVV.

V usage is TRBV4-3 and J usage is TRBJ2-3; 11 positions match TRBD1. The V and J ends lost 2 bases and 2 bases, in that order; junction bases with no gene match: 9. The CDR3 consists of 18 residues. Germline V gene data show CDR1 as LGHNA and CDR2 as YSLEER. CDR3 sequence: CASSQSWGQGVTTDTQYF. The CDR3 DNA follows: TGCGCCAGCAGCCAATCTTGGGGACAGGGGGTTACCACAGATACGCAGTATTTT.

The chain combines TRBV9 with TRBJ2-1, with TRBD2 matching over 7 bases. The germline CDR1 and CDR2 sequences are SGDLS and YYNGEE. This CDR3 spans 18 amino acids. The V segment lost 4 bases and the J segment 8 bases; nucleotides outside the gene matches: 21. CDR3 coding DNA: TGTGCCAGCAGCCCCCGACCGGGACTATCACCCCCTACATATGAGCAGTTCTTC. Its translation is CASSPRPGLSPPTYEQFF.

This chain links TRBV11-1 with TRBJ2-1, with 8 bases lining up with TRBD2. CDR3 length equals 16 residues. The V gene end was trimmed by 7 bases and the J gene end by 4 bases; junction bases not matched to a gene: 12. CDR1 SGHAT and CDR2 FQDESV come from the germline V gene (reference sequence). The CDR3, as DNA: TGTGCCAGCACCTTCGAGGGACTAGTCGGTTACAATGAGCAGTTCTTC. This codes for CASTFEGLVGYNEQFF.

This clone appeared once. The V and J genes are TRBV19 and TRBJ1-5; 8 bases agree with TRBD1. Germline CDR1 and CDR2: LNHDA and SQIVND (reference sequence). The CDR3 is 14 amino acids. Germline trimming cut 5 bases from V and 6 bases from J; bases unmatched to any gene: 6. CDR3 DNA sequence: TGTGCCAGTAGTTCTCGACAGGGGAGTCAGCCCCAGCATTTT. It translates to CASSSRQGSQPQHF.

The chain employs TRBV18 and TRBJ1-4, with D tentatively TRBD1 (5 bases). This CDR3 comprises 12 residues. V lost 6 bases to trimming and J lost 8 bases, with 10 bases between them. Germline V gene lookup returns CDR1 KGHSH and CDR2 LQKENI. CDR3 coding DNA: TGTGCCAGCTCGCGCGGGGGGGAAAAACTGTTTTTT. It specifies CASSRGGEKLFF.

The V and J genes are TRBV11-2 and TRBJ2-1, with D possibly being TRBD2 (6 bases). Germline CDR1 and CDR2: SGHAT and FQNNGV. CDR3 length: 17 amino acids. V was clipped by 5 bases and J by 2 bases, with 19 bases between them. The CDR3 region is CASSPSFAGSTYNEQFF. The CDR3 nucleotides read TGTGCCAGCAGCCCGTCCTTCGCGGGGAGCACCTACAATGAGCAGTTCTTC.

This chain joins TRBV27 and TRBJ2-3, with D possibly matching TRBD2 (6 bases). The CDR3 contains 14 residues. CDR1 is MNHEY, CDR2 SMNVEV, per germline (reference sequence). Trimming left V 6 bases short and J 3 bases short, with 13 bases between. The CDR3 loop reads CASRAGTLTDTQYF. The DNA for the CDR3 is TGTGCCAGCAGGGCGGGAACGTTAACAGATACGCAGTATTTT.

In its sample, this clone was seen a few times. The V and J genes are TRBV5-1 and TRBJ1-2; D gene ambiguous. The germline gives CDR1 SGHRS, CDR2 YFSETQ. CDR3 length: 13 amino acids. Trimming removed 8 bases at V and 0 bases at J, with 11 bases between. CDR3 DNA sequence: TGCGCCAGTCGATTCACAGCTAACTATGGCTACACCTTC. Amino acids: CASRFTANYGYTF.

This clone was seen a single time. The J gene is TRBJ2-2, the V gene TRBV5-8, with D unclear. CDR3 length equals 14 residues. Germline CDR1 is SGHTS and CDR2 is YDEGEE. The V and J ends lost 0 bases and 7 bases respectively, with 10 bases between them. The DNA for the CDR3 is TGTGCCAGCAGCTTGGTGGAGAATGGCGGGGAGCTGTTTTTT. Translation gives CASSLVENGGELFF.

The V call is TRBV28, the J call TRBJ2-5; 7 bases are a match to TRBD1. V dropped 6 bases and J dropped 4; count of bases not matched to a gene: 5. The CDR3 spans 13 residues. Germline CDR1 and CDR2: MDHEN and SYDVKM. The CDR3 nucleotides read TGTGCCAGCAGCTTTAACAGGGGAGAGACCCAGTACTTC. Its translation is CASSFNRGETQYF.

The genes are TRBV9 and TRBJ2-2; 7 nucleotides match TRBD1. Germline lookup yields CDR1 SGDLS and CDR2 YYNGEE. Unmatched junction bases numbered 0, after V lost 0 bases and J lost 1 base. CDR3 length: 15 residues. The CDR3 protein is CASSVAGGNTGELFF. Here the CDR3 DNA reads TGTGCCAGCAGCGTAGCAGGGGGGAACACCGGGGAGCTGTTTTTT.

The V call is TRBV27, the J call TRBJ2-1, with D uncertain. The V and J ends lost 3 bases and 7 bases respectively, with 10 bases between them. This CDR3 is 13 amino acids long. The germline V gene encodes CDR1 MNHEY and CDR2 SMNVEV (reference sequence). The CDR3, as DNA: TGTGCCAGCAGTTTTTCTGTCCGTAATGAGCAGTTCTTC. Translation gives CASSFSVRNEQFF.

V usage is TRBV10-3 and J usage is TRBJ1-5, with D possibly being TRBD1 (6 bases). The CDR3 covers 13 residues. Between the trimmed V and J ends, which lost 10 bases and 7 bases, there was a span of 17 bases. Germline V gene data show CDR1 as ENHRY and CDR2 as SYGVKD. CDR3 nucleotide sequence: TGTGCCACCCAGAACAGGGATAACCAGCCCCAGCATTTT. Amino acids: CATQNRDNQPQHF.

A single count supports this clone. This CDR3 reads CASSPSTLAGGRDTQYF. In DNA form, the CDR3 reads TGTGCCAGCAGCCCCTCCACCCTAGCGGGAGGTAGAGATACGCAGTATTTT. This chain uses TRBV7-9 with TRBJ2-3, with 11 bases lining up with TRBD2. V gave up 5 bases and J gave up 5 bases; unmatched junction bases: 12. In germline, CDR1 is SEHNR, CDR2 FQNEAQ (reference sequence). This CDR3 is 17 amino acids long.